These 21 T cell receptor beta chains were all obtained from the same sample, sequenced in a study of CD8 T cells in ankylosing spondylitis. Findings and limits, study-wide: There was a TCR beta motif, made of several highly homologous variants, that appeared characteristic of ankylosing spondylitis blood.

Their specific antigens are unknown. TCRdb re-called the 5' RACE reads with MiXCR, one entry per CDR3 protein. The table lists fewer than 550,000 distinct CDR3 sequences, approximately 5.3% of them singletons. The sample comprised blood, either unsorted or a sorted T cell fraction (not recorded which). These TCRs come from a male donor with ankylosing spondylitis.

The chain is built from TRBV11-2 and TRBJ2-7, with D perhaps TRBD2 (5 bases). The CDR3 has 17 residues. Trimming shortened V by 6 bases and J by 4 bases, and 25 bases separated the two germline ends. Germline CDR1 reads SGHAT; CDR2 reads FQNNGV. CDR3 protein: CASREEGWAGRRYEQYF. The CDR3 nucleotides are TGTGCCAGCAGAGAAGAAGGGTGGGCGGGTCGTCGGTACGAGCAGTACTTC.

This clonotype was counted a few times. V gene TRBV20-1 combines with J gene TRBJ2-3; the D gene is possibly TRBD2 (6 bases). The CDR3 consists of 14 residues. Trimming pared 5 bases from V and 3 bases from J, leaving 15 bases between. Germline V gene lookup returns CDR1 DFQATT and CDR2 SNEGSKA (reference sequence). The CDR3 sequence is CSAQPGVLTDTQYF. CDR3 coding DNA: TGCAGTGCTCAGCCGGGGGTTTTGACAGATACGCAGTATTTT.

Many counts were recorded for this clonotype. The chain is built from TRBV4-3 and TRBJ2-7, with 8 bases identical to TRBD1. This CDR3 is built from 14 residues. The J segment lost 2 bases and the V segment lost 3 bases, leaving 3 bases of the junction unmatched. Germline values: CDR1 LGHNA, CDR2 YSLEER. CDR3 sequence reads: CASSQPDRAYEQYF. The CDR3 DNA reads TGCGCCAGCAGCCAGCCGGACAGGGCCTACGAGCAGTACTTC.

This clonotype has ten or more counts. One junction end disagrees with the germline gene, perhaps due to a read error. This chain uses TRBV20-1 with TRBJ2-1; 7 bases map to TRBD2. CDR1 DFQATT and CDR2 SNEGSKA come from the germline V gene (reference sequence). The CDR3 is 15 residues long. CDR3 bases: TGCAGTGCAAGAGATCACGGGGGGTCCTACAATGAGCAGTTCTTC. It encodes CSARDHGGSYNEQFF.

This clonotype has ten or more counts. The chain employs TRBV5-1 and TRBJ2-2; D not resolved. CDR1 is SGHRS, CDR2 YFSETQ, per germline. Trimming removed 4 bases from V and 4 bases from J, with 14 bases in between. The CDR3 is made up of 15 amino acids. The CDR3 loop is CASSASGVSTGELFF. The CDR3 DNA reads TGCGCCAGCAGCGCCTCAGGAGTCTCCACCGGGGAGCTGTTTTTT.

This clonotype was recorded at least ten times. This chain links TRBV20-1 with TRBJ2-1; tentative D call: TRBD2 (5 bases). The CDR3 has 13 residues. The V gene's germline CDR1 is DFQATT and CDR2 SNEGSKA (reference sequence). The CDR3 here is CSQSVGERNEQFF. CDR3 nucleotide sequence: TGCAGCCAGTCCGTGGGAGAGAGGAATGAGCAGTTCTTC.

This clonotype was found many times. The chain joins TRBV14 to TRBJ2-4; D is unresolved. CDR3 length: 13 amino acids. The V gene's germline CDR1 is SGHDN and CDR2 FVKESK. Trimming shortened V by 4 bases and J by 6 bases, and 10 bases separated the two germline ends. This CDR3 reads CASSRHDLNIQYF. For the CDR3, the DNA is TGTGCCAGCAGCCGACACGATCTAAACATTCAGTACTTC.

This clonotype has at least ten counts. The rearrangement uses TRBV6-4 and TRBJ2-5, with D perhaps matching TRBD2 (5 bases). Trimming left V 6 bases short and J 5 bases short, with 13 bases between. The CDR3 totals 13 residues. Germline CDR1 is MRHNA and CDR2 is SNTAGT. The CDR3: CASSRTPWETQYF. As DNA, the CDR3 is TGTGCCAGCAGCAGGACTCCCTGGGAGACCCAGTACTTC.

The sample holds many counts of this clonotype. The J gene is TRBJ2-1, the V gene TRBV6-5, with D tentatively TRBD2 (5 bases). The CDR3 loop spans 10 amino acids. Between the trimmed V and J ends, which lost 9 bases and 12 bases, there was a span of 12 bases. Germline lookup yields CDR1 MNHEY and CDR2 SVGAGI. CDR3: CASGPRGQFF. CDR3 nucleotide sequence: TGTGCCAGTGGGCCTCGGGGGCAGTTCTTC.

At least ten counts were recorded for this clonotype. The chain joins TRBV7-9 to TRBJ2-5, with D perhaps TRBD1 or TRBD2 (5 bases each). The CDR3 sequence is 14 residues long. The germline V gene has CDR1 SEHNR and CDR2 FQNEAQ (reference sequence). Trimming cost V 5 bases and J 3 bases, with 13 bases left between them. In DNA form, the CDR3 reads TGTGCCAGCAGCCGGGGACGTCCAGAAGAGACCCAGTACTTC. Translation gives CASSRGRPEETQYF.

The rearrangement links TRBV3-1 to TRBJ2-1; 10 bases map to TRBD1. CDR3 size: 15 residues. V lost 4 bases, J lost 6 bases, and 6 bases stayed unmatched. Germline V lookup: CDR1 LGHDT, CDR2 YNNKEL (reference sequence). As DNA, the CDR3 is TGTGCCAGCAGCCGGGACAGGGGATTCACCAATGAGCAGTTCTTC. It specifies CASSRDRGFTNEQFF.

This clonotype was recorded many times. The chain carries TRBV7-2 and TRBJ1-6, with unresolved D. With 7 bases removed from V and 0 bases from J, the gap between germline ends came to 10 bases. The V gene's germline CDR1 is SGHTA and CDR2 FQGNSA. The CDR3 extends over 15 amino acids. The CDR3: CASNDVSSYNSPLHF. CDR3 bases: TGTGCCAGCAACGACGTGAGCTCCTATAATTCACCCCTCCACTTT.

This clonotype appeared many times. The rearrangement uses TRBV20-1 and TRBJ1-1; D gene uncertain. CDR1 is DFQATT and CDR2 is SNEGSKA in the germline V gene (reference sequence). V lost 8 bases and J lost 4, with 17 bases in between. This CDR3 spans 13 amino acids. CDR3 amino acids: CSLRPVGFTEAFF. The CDR3 DNA reads as TGCAGTCTTAGACCAGTGGGTTTCACTGAAGCTTTCTTT.

This clonotype was recorded many times. J is TRBJ1-2 and V is TRBV12-3 or TRBV12-4; 9 bases agree with TRBD1. The CDR3 length is 14 residues. V shed 5 bases and J 4 bases; nucleotides not matched to a gene: 5. CDR3 loop: CASSQPDRGYGYTF. CDR3 DNA: TGTGCCAGCAGTCAACCGGACAGGGGCTATGGCTACACCTTC.

This clonotype occurred many times. The rearrangement joins TRBV12-3 or TRBV12-4 to TRBJ2-7; 11 bases match TRBD2. Trimming took 5 bases from V and 5 from J; bases not matched to a gene: 5. The CDR3 contains 14 residues. The CDR3 is CASSKLAGENEQYF. As DNA, the CDR3 is TGTGCCAGCAGTAAACTAGCGGGAGAAAACGAGCAGTACTTC.

This clonotype was found many times. This chain's CDR3 is CASSFTTNTGELFF. CDR3 in DNA: TGCGCCAGCAGCTTCACTACGAACACCGGGGAGCTGTTTTTT. The V and J genes are TRBV5-1 and TRBJ2-2; D is undetermined. The length of the CDR3 is 14 residues. Trimming took 2 bases from V and 0 from J, leaving 5 bases between them. CDR1 SGHRS and CDR2 YFSETQ come from the germline V gene. The whole variable domain, filled in from reference TRBV5-1 and TRBJ2-2, reads KAGVTQTPRYLIKTRGQQVTLSCSPISGHRSVSWYQQTPGQGLQFLFEYFSETQRNKGNFPGRFSGRQFSNSRSEMNVSTLELGDSALYLCASSFTTNTGELFFGEGSRLTVL.

Ten or more counts support this clonotype. The gene calls are TRBV6-6 and TRBJ2-3; D is perhaps TRBD2 (5 bases). From germline, CDR1 is MNHNY and CDR2 SVGAGI (reference sequence). Trimming shortened V by 4 bases and J by 8 bases, and 10 bases separated the two germline ends. The CDR3 totals 12 residues. CDR3 bases: TGTGCCAGCAGTTTAGTTCGGGGTACGCAGTATTTT. Its translation: CASSLVRGTQYF.

There are many counts of this clonotype. CDR3 region: CASSLMDRVGGELFF. The CDR3 DNA sequence: TGTGCCAGCAGTTTAATGGACAGGGTCGGCGGGGAGCTGTTTTTT. This chain joins TRBV27 and TRBJ2-2; the match to TRBD1 covers 8 bases. Germline assignment: CDR1 MNHEY and CDR2 SMNVEV (reference sequence). The length of the CDR3 is 15 residues. The J segment lost 7 bases and the V segment lost 2 bases, leaving 6 bases of the junction unmatched.

Ten or more counts support this clonotype. This chain links TRBV7-2 with TRBJ1-1; D remains unclear. The CDR3 length is 13 residues. Germline assignment: CDR1 SGHTA and CDR2 FQGNSA. Trimming pared 1 base from V and 6 bases from J, leaving 9 bases between. CDR3 region: CASSLVRSPEAFF. CDR3 bases: TGTGCCAGCAGCTTAGTCCGCTCACCTGAAGCTTTCTTT.

The chain employs TRBV15 and TRBJ2-2, with 9 bases that match TRBD2. The J segment lost 7 bases and the V segment lost 3 bases, leaving 9 bases of the junction unmatched. Germline assignment: CDR1 LNHNV and CDR2 YYDKDF (reference sequence). The CDR3 has 16 residues. CDR3 bases: TGTGCCACCAGCAGGGGTGGGGGACTAGCAGGCGGGGAGCTGTTTTTT. This codes for CATSRGGGLAGGELFF.

J is TRBJ2-7 and V is TRBV5-1, with 11 positions matching TRBD1. Germline CDR1 and CDR2: SGHRS and YFSETQ. The CDR3 is 15 residues long. V dropped 5 bases and J dropped 0; count of bases not matched to a gene: 4. CDR3 region: CASSRTGGASYEQYF. CDR3 DNA: TGCGCCAGCAGTAGGACAGGGGGCGCCTCCTACGAGCAGTACTTC.